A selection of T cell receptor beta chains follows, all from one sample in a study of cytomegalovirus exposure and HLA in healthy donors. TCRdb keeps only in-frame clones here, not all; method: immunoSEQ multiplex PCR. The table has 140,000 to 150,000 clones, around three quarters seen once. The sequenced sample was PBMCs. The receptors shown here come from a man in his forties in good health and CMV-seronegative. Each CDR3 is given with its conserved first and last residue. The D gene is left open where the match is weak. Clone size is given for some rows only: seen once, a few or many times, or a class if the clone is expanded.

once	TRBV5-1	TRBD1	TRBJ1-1	CASSLGGQLNTEAFF
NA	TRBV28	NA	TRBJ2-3	CASSFPLGTDTQYF
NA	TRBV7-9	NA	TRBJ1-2	CASSSSAGPNYGYTF
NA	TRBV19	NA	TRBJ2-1	CASNGGSTYNEQFF
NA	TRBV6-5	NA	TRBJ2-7	CASSSGTTYEQYF
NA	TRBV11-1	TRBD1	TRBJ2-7	CASSLRTGSYEQYF
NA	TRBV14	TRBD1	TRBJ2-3	CASSQWTGISTDTQYF
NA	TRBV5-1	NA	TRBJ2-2	CASSGKRIGGSGELFF
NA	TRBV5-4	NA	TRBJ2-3	CASSTEGGTDTQYF
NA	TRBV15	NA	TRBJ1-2	CATSRDPGKNYGYTF
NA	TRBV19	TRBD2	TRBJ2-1	CASSIGLAGPGGYNEQFF
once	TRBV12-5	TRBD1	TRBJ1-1	CASGLVLGGSNTEAFF
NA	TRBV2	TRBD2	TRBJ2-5	CASSGGTTGGTQYF
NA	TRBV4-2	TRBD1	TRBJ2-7	CASSRWTGDGPSF
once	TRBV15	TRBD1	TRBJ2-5	CATSRDQGVQETQYF
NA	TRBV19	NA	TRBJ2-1	CASSVGRGNEQFF
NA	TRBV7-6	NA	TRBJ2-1	CASSGGGGRPGTYNEQFF